These 21 T cell receptor beta chains were all obtained from the same sample, sequenced in a study of neoadjuvant anti-PD-1 for oral cavity cancer. The protocol was immunoSEQ multiplex PCR, while the TCRdb copy is restricted to in-frame clones and leaves out a portion. The repertoire includes 20,000 to 25,000 clones, 40% to 50% of them detected once, and 40% sits in the top ten. The time point here: after neoadjuvant nivolumab, at surgical resection. The material was tumor tissue, obtained after nivolumab (anti-PD-1) treatment. Every receptor here comes from a person aged 35 to 85 with oral cavity squamous cell carcinoma.

The chain links TRBV11-2 to TRBJ2-7; D is unclear. CDR1 is SGHAT, CDR2 FQNNGV, per germline. Trimming pared 0 bases from V and 3 bases from J, leaving 6 bases between. The CDR3 covers 13 residues. CDR3 sequence reads: CASSLDYVYEQYF. In DNA form, the CDR3 reads TGTGCCAGCAGCTTAGACTACGTCTACGAGCAGTACTTC.

The chain joins TRBV5-1 to TRBJ2-3, with TRBD2 matching over 7 bases. The CDR3 has 16 amino acids. V lost 4 bases and J lost 0; bases outside the gene matches: 8. Germline CDR1 and CDR2: SGHRS and YFSETQ. This CDR3 reads CASSPGGMTSTDTQYF. The CDR3 DNA sequence: TGCGCCAGCAGCCCGGGAGGAATGACTAGCACAGATACGCAGTATTTT.

This chain joins TRBV7-2 and TRBJ1-1; D might be TRBD1 (6 bases). This CDR3 spans 18 amino acids. Germline V gene sequence: CDR1 SGHTA, CDR2 FQGNSA. V was clipped by 5 bases and J by 0 bases, with 22 bases between them. In DNA form, the CDR3 reads TGTGCCAGCAGCACCCCTTCGGGGGCGAACCCCATGAACACTGAAGCTTTCTTT. It encodes CASSTPSGANPMNTEAFF.

This chain connects TRBV10-3 to TRBJ1-5; D may be TRBD1 (5 bases). The CDR3 runs to 17 residues. Between the trimmed V and J ends, which lost 0 bases and 0 bases, there was a span of 12 bases. CDR1 is ENHRY, CDR2 SYGVKD, per germline. The CDR3 spells CAISESRRGFSNQPQHF. The CDR3 nucleotides read TGTGCCATCAGTGAGTCGCGAAGGGGATTTAGCAATCAGCCCCAGCATTTT.

The chain is built from TRBV5-4 and TRBJ2-4; TRBD1 agrees at 7 bases. CDR1 and CDR2 (germline): SGHNT, YYREEE (reference sequence). The V and J ends lost 4 bases and 8 bases, in that order; junction bases with no gene match: 6. The CDR3 totals 13 residues. The CDR3 nucleotides are TGTGCCAGCAGCCCAGGACAGGAGGACATTCAGTACTTC. It specifies CASSPGQEDIQYF.

This clone was observed at least ten times. The chain joins TRBV6-6 to TRBJ1-4, with D maybe TRBD1 (6 bases). Trimming shortened V by 6 bases and J by 7 bases, and 12 bases separated the two germline ends. The CDR3 length is 13 residues. CDR1 is MNHNY and CDR2 is SVGAGI in the germline V gene (reference sequence). Here the CDR3 DNA reads TGTGCCAGCAGAGAAACAGGGACTGAAAAACTGTTTTTT. This codes for CASRETGTEKLFF.

At least ten counts were recorded for this clone. The DNA of the CDR3 is TGTGCCAGCAGCTTCCCGGAGGGCCCACAACAAGAGACCCAGTACTTC. Its translation is CASSFPEGPQQETQYF. The chain couples TRBV7-9 to TRBJ2-5, with D maybe TRBD2 (6 bases). The CDR3 sequence is 16 residues long. The germline V and J ends were trimmed by 3 bases and 2 bases, with 16 bases remaining between them. Per germline, CDR1 SEHNR and CDR2 FQNEAQ (reference sequence).

The chain combines TRBV6-5 with TRBJ1-1; a weak D match, TRBD1 (6 bases). Between the trimmed V and J ends, which lost 7 bases and 4 bases, there was a span of 19 bases. Germline V CDR1 and CDR2: MNHEY, SVGAGI. The CDR3 consists of 15 residues. The chain's CDR3 is CASTPLQTGTTEAFF. In DNA form, the CDR3 reads TGTGCCAGCACCCCACTTCAAACAGGGACCACTGAAGCTTTCTTT.

This sequence joins TRBV20-1 and TRBJ2-7; D not certain. The V and J ends lost 5 bases and 5 bases respectively, with 7 bases between them. Germline V gene sequence: CDR1 DFQATT, CDR2 SNEGSKA (reference sequence). The CDR3 is 10 residues long. CDR3 protein: CSALGNEQYF. DNA for the CDR3: TGCAGTGCTTTAGGGAACGAGCAGTACTTC.

This clone was picked up a small number of times. The chain carries TRBV5-6 and TRBJ2-1; D is undetermined. Germline V CDR1 and CDR2: SGHDT, YYEEEE. This CDR3 has 16 amino acids. The V and J ends lost 4 bases and 3 bases respectively, with 17 bases between them. The CDR3 is CASSPVVAAYYNEQFF. CDR3 nucleotide sequence: TGTGCCAGCAGCCCGGTGGTGGCAGCCTACTACAATGAGCAGTTCTTC.

This clone was counted a single time. The chain carries TRBV9 and TRBJ2-1; D is perhaps TRBD2 (5 bases). The V gene lost 4 bases and the J gene lost 0 bases, with 17 bases spanning the gap. CDR3 length equals 17 residues. Germline V CDR1 and CDR2: SGDLS, YYNGEE. The CDR3 sequence: CASSQAGVLSSYNEQFF. CDR3 in DNA: TGTGCCAGCAGCCAAGCCGGGGTTTTGAGCTCCTACAATGAGCAGTTCTTC.

This clone has more than one count but fewer than ten. CDR3: CASSFPLAGMHSTDTQYF. The DNA for the CDR3 is TGTGCCAGCAGCTTCCCGCTAGCGGGGATGCATAGCACAGATACGCAGTATTTT. The chain links TRBV5-8 to TRBJ2-3; 9 bases match TRBD2. The CDR3 sequence is 18 residues long. The V gene end was trimmed by 2 bases and the J gene end by 0 bases; junction bases not matched to a gene: 10. Germline V lookup: CDR1 SGHTS, CDR2 YDEGEE.

The sample holds a few counts of this clone. The CDR3 nucleotides read TGCGCCAGCAGTGAGCAGGGAAGCACAGATACGCAGTATTTT. Its protein product is CASSEQGSTDTQYF. The genes are TRBV10-1 and TRBJ2-3, with D possibly matching TRBD1 (5 bases). There are 14 residues in the CDR3. V gave up 2 bases and J gave up 0 bases, with 6 bases separating them. The germline gives CDR1 WNHNN, CDR2 SYGVQD (reference sequence).

This clone was detected only a few times. This chain links TRBV4-3 with TRBJ1-1; no clear D gene. The length of the CDR3 is 15 residues. Germline V gene lookup returns CDR1 LGHNA and CDR2 YSLEER. Trimming shortened V by 1 base and J by 1 base, and 10 bases separated the two germline ends. The CDR3 DNA follows: TGCGCCAGCAGCCAAGTGAGGGCAGGGAACACTGAAGCTTTCTTT. Translated, it gives CASSQVRAGNTEAFF.

V usage is TRBV19 and J usage is TRBJ1-2; unclear D gene. Germline-derived CDR1 and CDR2 are LNHDA and SQIVND (reference sequence). V was clipped by 6 bases and J by 3 bases, with 11 bases between them. This CDR3 has 13 amino acids. CDR3 coding DNA: TGTGCCAGTAGGGTCTCGGATCACTATGGCTACACCTTC. Translation: CASRVSDHYGYTF.

This chain joins TRBV7-3 and TRBJ2-3; no clear D. Trimming took off 4 bases at V and 4 bases at J, with 12 bases between the two ends. Per germline, CDR1 SGHTA and CDR2 FQGTGA. This CDR3 region has 14 residues. The CDR3 region is CASSSSSTADTQYF. The CDR3 DNA reads as TGTGCCAGCAGCTCGAGCTCGACCGCAGATACGCAGTATTTT.

The table lists this clone with many counts. The chain links TRBV4-3 to TRBJ2-7; no reliable D call. V lost 1 base and J lost 2, with 18 bases in between. This CDR3 is 17 amino acids long. CDR1 and CDR2 (germline): LGHNA, YSLEER. CDR3 region: CASSQVLARVPPYEQYF. Here the CDR3 DNA reads TGCGCCAGCAGCCAAGTCCTCGCCCGGGTTCCCCCCTACGAGCAGTACTTC.

The chain is built from TRBV5-8 and TRBJ2-7; D unclear. Trimming removed 4 bases from V and 7 bases from J, with 15 bases in between. Germline V CDR1 and CDR2: SGHTS, YDEGEE. CDR3 length: 13 amino acids. In nucleotides, the CDR3 is TGTGCCAGCAGCCCAAAAACCGCCAGGGAGCAGTACTTC. It yields the protein CASSPKTAREQYF.

On this clone itself: A read error may be the cause here, since a much bigger clone is one base away. Other DNA sequences within the sample encode an identical CDR3. The V and J genes are TRBV5-1 and TRBJ2-3, with TRBD2 matching over 12 bases. This CDR3 is 15 amino acids long. Germline V gene data show CDR1 as SGHRS and CDR2 as YFSETQ. V trimming: 1 base; J trimming: 3 bases; junction bases outside the gene matches: 0. CDR3 bases: TGCGCCAGCAGCTTGACTAGCGGGGGGACAGATACGCAGTATTTT. This sequence encodes CASSLTSGGTDTQYF.

This clone was found a few times. The CDR3 loop reads CASSLSVEAFF. The DNA of the CDR3 is TGTGCCAGCAGCTTATCCGTAGAAGCTTTCTTT. The V gene is TRBV13, the J gene TRBJ1-1; D ambiguous. Trimming removed 2 bases at V and 8 bases at J, with 6 bases between. CDR3 length: 11 residues. CDR1 and CDR2 from the germline V gene are PRHDT and FYEKMQ (reference sequence).

The table lists this clone with a few counts. This rearrangement joins TRBV11-2 to TRBJ2-7; the D gene is possibly TRBD1 (6 bases). The germline CDR1 and CDR2 sequences are SGHAT and FQNNGV. Trimming cost V 0 bases and J 4 bases, with 13 bases left between them. The CDR3 consists of 15 residues. CDR3 sequence (DNA): TGTGCCAGCAGCTTAGATTTTACAGGGCGGTACGAGCAGTACTTC. Protein: CASSLDFTGRYEQYF.